The clone carrying this T cell receptor beta chain showed up just a few times. Antigen unknown. Scientists made TCR beta libraries using quantitative 5'-RACE with molecular barcodes. One entry per CDR3 protein, called by TCRdb with MiXCR from the 5' RACE reads. The sample lists about 540,000 distinct CDR3 sequences, about 13% occurring once. Germline V gene lookup returns CDR1 MDHEN and CDR2 SYDVKM. J lost 3 bases, V lost 4 bases, and 3 bases had no gene match. CDR3 length equals 14 residues. The data were taken from a study of CD8 T cells in ankylosing spondylitis. Regarding the study as a whole: Typical of ankylosing spondylitis blood, it appeared, was a TCR beta motif of roughly eight highly homologous variants.

The chain employs TRBV28 and TRBJ1-1, with 9 bases lining up with TRBD1. Sequenced material: blood, either unsorted or a sorted T cell fraction (not recorded which). The receptor comes from a male donor with ankylosing spondylitis. The CDR3 DNA is TGTGCCAGCAGTTCCGGGACAGGGCACACTGAAGCTTTCTTT. Its protein is CASSSGTGHTEAFF.